This T cell receptor beta chain was recorded in a study of shared clonotypes between healthy human individuals. A CD45RA-negative memory subset and a CD45RA+ naive subset were separated from the CD4+ cells. Notes on this clone: What it binds is unknown.

The genomic DNA of each subset was split evenly across several immunoSEQ plates. Original methodology: ImmunoSEQ only sent back junction sequences with no quality scores, so filtering was done differently. TCRdb's table, derived via immunoSEQ multiplex PCR, lists solely in-frame clones and lacks some. V, J and clone size derive from that table, while D and trimming were established from the DNA sequence. The data show about 2.4 million clones, over 85% seen once. Whole-study results and caveats: Having only a few donors restricted how much genetic and exposure-history diversity was captured.

Germline V lookup: CDR1 MDHEN, CDR2 SYDVKM. The CDR3 extends over 13 amino acids. Trimming shortened V by 11 bases and J by 0 bases, and 11 bases separated the two germline ends. The sample consisted of naive CD4+ T cells from PBMCs. Specified subset: CD45RA+ positively selected. V usage is TRBV28 and J usage is TRBJ1-3, with TRBD1 as a possible D gene (5 bases). The clonotype originates from a man aged 18 to 29 in good health. Some clones in this sample may be carry-over from other donors' samples. The CDR3 sequence is CACKRGSGNTIYF. CDR3 coding DNA: TGTGCCTGCAAAAGGGGCTCTGGAAACACCATATATTTT.